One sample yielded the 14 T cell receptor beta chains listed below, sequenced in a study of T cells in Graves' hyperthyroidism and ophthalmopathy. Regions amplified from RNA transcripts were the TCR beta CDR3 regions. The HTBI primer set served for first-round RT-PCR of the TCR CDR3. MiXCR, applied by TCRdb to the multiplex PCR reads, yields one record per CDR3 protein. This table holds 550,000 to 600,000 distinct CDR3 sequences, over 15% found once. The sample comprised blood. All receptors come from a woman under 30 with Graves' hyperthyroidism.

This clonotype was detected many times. Here the CDR3 DNA reads TGTGCCACCAGTGATTCGTCGGGGGGGGGACACTATGAGCAGTTCTTC. Protein sequence: CATSDSSGGGHYEQFF. The chain joins TRBV24-1 to TRBJ2-1, with TRBD2 matching 8 bases. Germline V CDR1 and CDR2: KGHDR, SFDVKD. The CDR3 is 16 amino acids. The ends lost 2 bases at V and 8 bases at J; junction bases unmatched: 10.

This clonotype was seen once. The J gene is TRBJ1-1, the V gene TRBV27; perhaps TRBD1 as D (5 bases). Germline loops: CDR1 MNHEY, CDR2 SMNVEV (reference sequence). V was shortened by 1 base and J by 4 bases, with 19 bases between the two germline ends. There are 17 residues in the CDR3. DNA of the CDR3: TGTGCCAGCAGTTTATATCGCGGGGCAGGGTCGGTCACTGAAGCTTTCTTT. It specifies CASSLYRGAGSVTEAFF.

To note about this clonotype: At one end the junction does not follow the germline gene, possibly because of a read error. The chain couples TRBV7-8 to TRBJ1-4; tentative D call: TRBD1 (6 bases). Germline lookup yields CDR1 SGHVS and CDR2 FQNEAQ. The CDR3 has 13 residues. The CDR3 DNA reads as TGTGCCGGCAGCCCTGGACAGAATGAAAAACTGTTTTTT. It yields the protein CAGSPGQNEKLFF.

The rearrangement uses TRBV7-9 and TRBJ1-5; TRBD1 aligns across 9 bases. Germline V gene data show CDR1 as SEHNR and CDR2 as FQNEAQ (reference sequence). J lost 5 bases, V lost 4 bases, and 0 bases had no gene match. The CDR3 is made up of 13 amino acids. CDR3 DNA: TGTGCCAGCAGCTGGGACAGGGATCAGCCCCAGCATTTT. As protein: CASSWDRDQPQHF.

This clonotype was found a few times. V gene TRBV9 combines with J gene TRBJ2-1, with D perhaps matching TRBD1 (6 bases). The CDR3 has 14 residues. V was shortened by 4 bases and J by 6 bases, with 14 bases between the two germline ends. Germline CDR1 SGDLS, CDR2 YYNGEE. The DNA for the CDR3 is TGTGCCAGCAGCCCCCGAGACAGGCCCAATGAGCAGTTCTTC. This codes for CASSPRDRPNEQFF.

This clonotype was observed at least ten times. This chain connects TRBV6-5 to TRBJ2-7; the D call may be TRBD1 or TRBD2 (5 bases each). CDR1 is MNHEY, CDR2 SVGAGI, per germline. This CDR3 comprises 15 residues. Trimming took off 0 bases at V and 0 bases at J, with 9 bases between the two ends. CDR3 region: CASSYSRGGSYEQYF. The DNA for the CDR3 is TGTGCCAGCAGTTACTCTCGTGGGGGCTCCTACGAGCAGTACTTC.

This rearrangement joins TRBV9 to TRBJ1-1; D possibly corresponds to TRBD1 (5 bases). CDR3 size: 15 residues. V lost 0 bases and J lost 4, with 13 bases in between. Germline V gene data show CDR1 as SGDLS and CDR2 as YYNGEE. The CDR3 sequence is CASSVDAGKGTEAFF. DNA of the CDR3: TGTGCCAGCAGCGTAGATGCAGGGAAGGGCACTGAAGCTTTCTTT.

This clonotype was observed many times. For the CDR3, the DNA is TGTGCCAGCAGTGAGACAGCGATCCTGGGTGAAGCTTTCTTT. Its protein product is CASSETAILGEAFF. The chain carries TRBV2 and TRBJ1-1; TRBD1 might be the D (5 bases). Trimming removed 3 bases at V and 7 bases at J, with 15 bases between. This CDR3 region has 14 residues. Germline loops: CDR1 SNHLY, CDR2 FYNNEI. The full variable domain, rest sourced from reference TRBV2 and TRBJ1-1, is EPEVTQTPSHQVTQMGQEVILRCVPISNHLYFYWYRQILGQKVEFLVSFYNNEISEKSEIFDDQFSVERPDGSNFTLKIRSTKLEDSAMYFCASSETAILGEAFFGQGTRLTVV.

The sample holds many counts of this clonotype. CDR3 sequence reads: CASSLSPLGWGRRPYEQYF. The CDR3 region has the DNA TGTGCCAGCAGTTTATCACCCCTAGGCTGGGGGAGGAGGCCCTACGAGCAGTACTTC. This chain joins TRBV28 and TRBJ2-7; D perhaps matches TRBD2 (6 bases). This CDR3 has 19 residues. Germline loops: CDR1 MDHEN, CDR2 SYDVKM. V was pared by 1 base and J by 2 bases, with 24 bases between. The full variable domain, its missing parts supplied by reference TRBV28 and TRBJ2-7, is DVKVTQSSRYLVKRTGEKVFLECVQDMDHENMFWYRQDPGLGLRLIYFSYDVKMKEKGDIPEGYSVSREKKERFSLILESASTNQTSMYLCASSLSPLGWGRRPYEQYFGPGTRLTVT.

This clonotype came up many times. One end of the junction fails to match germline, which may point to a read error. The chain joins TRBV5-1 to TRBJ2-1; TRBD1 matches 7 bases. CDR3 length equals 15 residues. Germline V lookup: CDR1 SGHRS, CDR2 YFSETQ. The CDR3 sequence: CASSSGQSSYNEQFF. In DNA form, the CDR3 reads TGTGCCAGCAGCTCGGGACAGAGCTCCTACAATGAGCAGTTCTTC.

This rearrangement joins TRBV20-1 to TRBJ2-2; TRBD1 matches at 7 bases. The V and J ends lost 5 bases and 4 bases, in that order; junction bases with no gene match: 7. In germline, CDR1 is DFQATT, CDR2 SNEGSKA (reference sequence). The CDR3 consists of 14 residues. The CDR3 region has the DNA TGCAGTGCTTCGCCAGACAGGGTCACCGGGGAGCTGTTTTTT. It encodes CSASPDRVTGELFF.

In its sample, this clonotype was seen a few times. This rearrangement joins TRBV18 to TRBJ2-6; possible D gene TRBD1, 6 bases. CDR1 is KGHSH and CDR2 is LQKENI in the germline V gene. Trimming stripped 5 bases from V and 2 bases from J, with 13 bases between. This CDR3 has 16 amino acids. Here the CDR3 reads CASSALQGPGANVLTF. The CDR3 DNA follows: TGTGCCAGCTCAGCGCTACAGGGCCCTGGGGCCAACGTCCTGACTTTC.

CDR3 amino acids: CASSPAGHHTEAFF. Here the CDR3 DNA reads TGTGCCAGCAGCCCCGCGGGACACCACACTGAAGCTTTCTTT. The J gene is TRBJ1-1, the V gene TRBV7-2; weak D call: TRBD1 (6 bases). Germline values: CDR1 SGHTA, CDR2 FQGNSA. CDR3 length: 14 amino acids. V shed 5 bases and J shed 3 bases, with 13 bases lying between them.

The CDR3 is CASSPTGEVGEKLFF. CDR3 bases: TGCGCCAGCAGCCCGACGGGAGAAGTCGGGGAAAAACTGTTTTTT. This chain connects TRBV5-1 to TRBJ1-4; D remains unclear. This CDR3 is 15 amino acids long. The germline gives CDR1 SGHRS, CDR2 YFSETQ. V lost 4 bases and J lost 8, with 18 bases in between. Variable domain in full (rest from reference TRBV5-1 and TRBJ1-4): KAGVTQTPRYLIKTRGQQVTLSCSPISGHRSVSWYQQTPGQGLQFLFEYFSETQRNKGNFPGRFSGRQFSNSRSEMNVSTLELGDSALYLCASSPTGEVGEKLFFGSGTQLSVL.